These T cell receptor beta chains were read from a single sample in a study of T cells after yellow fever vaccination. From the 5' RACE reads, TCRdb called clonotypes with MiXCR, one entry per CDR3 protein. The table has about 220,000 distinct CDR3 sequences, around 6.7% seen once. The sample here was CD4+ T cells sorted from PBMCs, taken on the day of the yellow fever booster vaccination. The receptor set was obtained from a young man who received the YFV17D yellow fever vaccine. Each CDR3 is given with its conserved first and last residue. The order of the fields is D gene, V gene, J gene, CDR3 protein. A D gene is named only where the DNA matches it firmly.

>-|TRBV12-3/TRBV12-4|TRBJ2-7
CASSFSAGVMAGQYF
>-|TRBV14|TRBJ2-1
CASSGMMGNEQFF
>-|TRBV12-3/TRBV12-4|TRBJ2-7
CASSPRLVTSEQYF
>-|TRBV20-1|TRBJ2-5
CSARWLEETQYF
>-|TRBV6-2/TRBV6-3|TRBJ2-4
CASSIEVAKNIQYF
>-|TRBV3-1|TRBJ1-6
CASSQEGRGYNSPLHF
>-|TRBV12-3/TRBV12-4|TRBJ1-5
CASSSTGGLGQPQHF
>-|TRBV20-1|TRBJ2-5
CSAYGRGETQYF
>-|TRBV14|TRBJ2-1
CASSPLFGRYNEQFF
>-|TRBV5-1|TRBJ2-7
CASSFGAGSYEQYF
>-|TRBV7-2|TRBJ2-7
CASSLALRVARTYEQYF
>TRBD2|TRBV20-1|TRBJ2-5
CSARDSGIGETQYF
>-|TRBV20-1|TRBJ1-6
CSARGQADIYNSPLHF
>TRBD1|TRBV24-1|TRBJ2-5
CATSESGTGVQETQYF
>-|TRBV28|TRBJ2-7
CASSLYGGMSYEQYF
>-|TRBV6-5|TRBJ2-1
CASSQETRQFF
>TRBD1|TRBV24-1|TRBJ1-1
CATSEGQGANTEAFF
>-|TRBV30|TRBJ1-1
CAWSPPRGGAFF
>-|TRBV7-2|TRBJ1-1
CASSLAAAEGRGAFF
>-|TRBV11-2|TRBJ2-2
CATTGGAYTGELFF
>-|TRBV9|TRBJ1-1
CASSVEPGNEAFF
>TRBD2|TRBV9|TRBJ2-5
CASSELRGTSGSNLQETQYF
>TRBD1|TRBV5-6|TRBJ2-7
CASTNVPGQGTYEQYF
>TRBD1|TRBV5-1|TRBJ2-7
CASSSTVLPGTGSYEQYF
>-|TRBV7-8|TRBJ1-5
CASSLAGTLSGNQPQHF
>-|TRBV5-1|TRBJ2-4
CASRFGGAKNIQYF
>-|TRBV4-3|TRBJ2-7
CASSQDLQRPAYEQYF
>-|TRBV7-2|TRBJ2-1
CASSLGLTNEQFF
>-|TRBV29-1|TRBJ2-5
CSVAGMTGYKETQYF
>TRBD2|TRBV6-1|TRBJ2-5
CASHSGNQETQYF
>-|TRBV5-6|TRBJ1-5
CASSFYDIGLQPQHF
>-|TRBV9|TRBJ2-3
CASSVDPDTDTQYF
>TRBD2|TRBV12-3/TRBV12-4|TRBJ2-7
CASSLSRLAGPYEQYF
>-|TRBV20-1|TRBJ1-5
CSARGTARNQPQHF
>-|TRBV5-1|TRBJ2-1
CASSVGQGGNEQFF
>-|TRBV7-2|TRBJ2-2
CASSLSGLANTGELFF
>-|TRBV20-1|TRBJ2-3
CSASARSTDTQYF
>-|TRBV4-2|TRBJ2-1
CASSPGVPASMTYNEQFF
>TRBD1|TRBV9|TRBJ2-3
CASSPLDRTTDTQYF
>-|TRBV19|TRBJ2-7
CASSVTPGRAYEQYF
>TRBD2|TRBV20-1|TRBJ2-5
CSAAIPGTKETQYF
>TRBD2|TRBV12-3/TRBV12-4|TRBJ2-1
CASSLHGGSSYNEQFF